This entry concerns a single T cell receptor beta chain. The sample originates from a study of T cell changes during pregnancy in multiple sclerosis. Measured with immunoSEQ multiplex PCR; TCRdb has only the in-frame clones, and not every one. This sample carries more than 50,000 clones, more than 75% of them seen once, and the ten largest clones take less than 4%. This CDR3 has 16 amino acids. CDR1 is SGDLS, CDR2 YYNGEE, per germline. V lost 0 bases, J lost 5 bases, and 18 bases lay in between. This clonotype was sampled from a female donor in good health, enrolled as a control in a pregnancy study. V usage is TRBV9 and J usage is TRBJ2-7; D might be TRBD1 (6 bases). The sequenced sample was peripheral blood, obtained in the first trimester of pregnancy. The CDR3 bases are TGTGCCAGCAGCGTAGGACCGGGACACCCGACGCACGAGCAGTACTTC. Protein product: CASSVGPGHPTHEQYF.